One and the same sample provided the 32 T cell receptor beta chains below, sequenced in a study of monozygotic twins with inflammatory bowel disease. TCRdb processed the 5' RACE reads again and assigns one entry to each CDR3 protein, with no DNA. In total, the table holds approximately 400,000 distinct CDR3 sequences. The sample comprised blood. The receptors here all came from a human donor with ulcerative colitis or Crohn's disease, or a healthy co-twin of an affected twin (not recorded which).

The V and J genes are TRBV5-4 and TRBJ2-3; the TCRdb call, TRBD1, lacks DNA for checking. Germline V CDR1 and CDR2: SGHNT, YYREEE (reference sequence). This CDR3 is 14 amino acids long. This CDR3 reads CASSPGTKADTQYF.

The chain is built from TRBV5-1 and TRBJ2-3; there is no DNA to check the TCRdb D call of TRBD1. Germline CDR1 is SGHRS and CDR2 is YFSETQ. The CDR3 length is 14 residues. Here the CDR3 reads CASSHGTDTDTQYF.

The chain uses TRBV7-9 and TRBJ2-5; as DNA is missing, the TRBD2 call by TCRdb cannot be tested. Germline-derived CDR1 and CDR2 are SEHNR and FQNEAQ (reference sequence). The CDR3 extends over 15 amino acids. CDR3 loop: CASSLNLAGEETQYF. The whole variable domain, remainder taken from reference TRBV7-9 and TRBJ2-5, is DTGVSQNPRHKITKRGQNVTFRCDPISEHNRLYWYRQTLGQGPEFLTYFQNEAQLEKSRLLSDRFSAERPKGSFSTLEIQRTEQGDSAMYLCASSLNLAGEETQYFGPGTRLLVL.

This chain's CDR3 is CASSLGPGQGVNYGYTF. The chain carries TRBV11-2 and TRBJ1-2; the D gene TCRdb calls, TRBD1, cannot be checked with no DNA. The CDR3 has 17 residues. Germline V CDR1 and CDR2: SGHAT, FQNNGV.

This chain joins TRBV10-3 and TRBJ2-7. CDR1 and CDR2 (germline): ENHRY, SYGVKD. This CDR3 has 12 amino acids. CDR3 amino acids: CAISPYSYEQYF.

The chain has TRBV12-3 or TRBV12-4 and TRBJ1-2; the TRBD1 assignment by TCRdb is unverifiable without DNA. This CDR3 has 13 amino acids. CDR3 loop: CASSPKGARGYTF.

The chain recombines TRBV19 with TRBJ2-3; the D call from TCRdb, TRBD2, cannot be confirmed without DNA. The CDR3 spans 13 residues. Germline loops: CDR1 LNHDA, CDR2 SQIVND (reference sequence). The CDR3 protein is CASSSNAGNTQYF.

The chain couples TRBV7-8 to TRBJ1-1; TCRdb's assignment of TRBD1 cannot be checked, as there is no DNA. The germline gives CDR1 SGHVS, CDR2 FQNEAQ. The CDR3 loop spans 13 amino acids. The CDR3 here is CASTRGGNTEAFF.

The CDR3 reads CASSRGGQGSGELFF. The V gene is TRBV4-1, the J gene TRBJ2-2; TCRdb reports TRBD1, a call that lacks DNA to check it against. The CDR3 has 15 amino acids. Germline CDR1 and CDR2: MGHRA and YSYEKL.

The chain uses TRBV7-2 and TRBJ1-2; with no DNA, the TCRdb D assignment of TRBD1 cannot be verified. This CDR3 spans 15 amino acids. Germline-derived CDR1 and CDR2 are SGHTA and FQGNSA. The CDR3: CASSSGTGYDYGYTF.

CDR3 in amino acids: CAWSASYSNQPQHF. The chain couples TRBV30 to TRBJ1-5. Per the germline V gene, CDR1 is GTSNPN and CDR2 is SVGIG (reference sequence). This CDR3 region has 14 residues.

V is TRBV6-5 and J is TRBJ2-2. The CDR3 extends over 15 amino acids. Germline loops: CDR1 MNHEY, CDR2 SVGAGI. The CDR3 loop reads CASSYGLSTTGELFF.

The chain combines TRBV6-5 with TRBJ2-7. Germline V gene sequence: CDR1 MNHEY, CDR2 SVGAGI. The CDR3 contains 14 residues. The CDR3 loop reads CASSYSTATPEQYF.

The V and J genes are TRBV5-1 and TRBJ1-1; the D call from TCRdb, TRBD1, cannot be confirmed without DNA. The CDR3 runs 15 residues. The V gene's germline CDR1 is SGHRS and CDR2 YFSETQ. CDR3 in amino acids: CASSFETGMNTEAFF.

The chain carries TRBV18 and TRBJ2-7; TCRdb lists TRBD2, though no DNA is available to test this call. This CDR3 spans 11 amino acids. In germline, CDR1 is KGHSH, CDR2 LQKENI. The CDR3 loop reads CAPPEPDEQYF.

The chain employs TRBV7-6 and TRBJ1-2; TCRdb returns TRBD1, unconfirmable since there is no DNA. The germline CDR1 and CDR2 sequences are SGHVS and FNYEAQ. The CDR3 has 14 residues. CDR3 sequence: CASSLGGTNYGYTF.

This chain joins TRBV5-1 and TRBJ2-7; TCRdb reports TRBD1, a call that lacks DNA to check it against. The CDR3 is 15 amino acids. CDR1 is SGHRS, CDR2 YFSETQ, per germline. CDR3 sequence reads: CASWAALQSSYEQYF.

The J gene is TRBJ2-1, the V gene TRBV28; the TRBD2 assignment by TCRdb is unverifiable without DNA. Germline V gene lookup returns CDR1 MDHEN and CDR2 SYDVKM. This CDR3 contains 15 residues. The CDR3 sequence: CASSPGGSGNGVQFF.

This chain joins TRBV12-3 or TRBV12-4 and TRBJ1-1; the D call from TCRdb, TRBD1, cannot be confirmed without DNA. The CDR3 totals 14 residues. The CDR3 reads CASSPARQAPEAFF.

The chain joins TRBV25-1 to TRBJ1-1. The CDR3 is made up of 11 amino acids. The V gene's germline CDR1 is MGHDK and CDR2 SYGVNS. The CDR3 spells CASSEGIEAFF.

The V and J genes are TRBV4-2 and TRBJ1-3; TCRdb returns TRBD1, unconfirmable since there is no DNA. The length of the CDR3 is 16 residues. The germline V gene encodes CDR1 LGHNA and CDR2 YNFKEQ. Here the CDR3 reads CASSPEGGIGGNTIYF.

This chain uses TRBV7-2 with TRBJ2-5; no DNA is available, so the TRBD2 call from TCRdb remains unchecked. The CDR3 contains 14 residues. CDR1 and CDR2 (germline): SGHTA, FQGNSA. The CDR3 protein is CASSRGRSQETQYF.

The chain joins TRBV15 to TRBJ2-7. The CDR3 has 15 residues. Germline lookup yields CDR1 LNHNV and CDR2 YYDKDF (reference sequence). The CDR3 sequence is CATSRDRGKLSEQYF.

The CDR3 sequence is CASRKRARLAGNQEQFF. This chain uses TRBV27 with TRBJ2-1; with no DNA, the TCRdb D assignment of TRBD2 cannot be verified. The CDR3 is made up of 17 amino acids. Germline-derived CDR1 and CDR2 are MNHEY and SMNVEV (reference sequence).

J is TRBJ2-6 and V is TRBV20-1. CDR1 is DFQATT, CDR2 SNEGSKA, per germline (reference sequence). This CDR3 contains 14 residues. The CDR3 loop is CSASASSGANVLTF.

V usage is TRBV7-3 and J usage is TRBJ2-1; checking the TCRdb D call of TRBD1 is not possible without DNA. The CDR3 runs 14 residues. Germline-derived CDR1 and CDR2 are SGHTA and FQGTGA. This CDR3 is CASAERPRGNEQFF.

The rearrangement joins TRBV7-6 to TRBJ1-6; without DNA, the TCRdb call of TRBD1 cannot be checked. Germline V CDR1 and CDR2: SGHVS, FNYEAQ. There are 16 residues in the CDR3. This CDR3 is CASSSATLGTNSPLHF.

The rearrangement uses TRBV6-1 and TRBJ2-2; TCRdb proposes TRBD1, but this gene call is untestable without DNA. This CDR3 spans 15 amino acids. In germline, CDR1 is MNHNS, CDR2 SASEGT. CDR3 loop: CASSSGTGKLGELFF.

This sequence joins TRBV2 and TRBJ2-1; the D call of TRBD1 rests on TCRdb alone, since no DNA is present to check it. Germline loops: CDR1 SNHLY, CDR2 FYNNEI. The CDR3 loop spans 14 amino acids. The CDR3 here is CASSVKTGGDEQFF.

This chain joins TRBV7-2 and TRBJ1-2; the D call of TRBD1 rests on TCRdb alone, since no DNA is present to check it. The CDR3 is 13 amino acids. Germline V gene data show CDR1 as SGHTA and CDR2 as FQGNSA. The CDR3 region is CASLGTEKYGYTF.

V gene TRBV4-3 combines with J gene TRBJ1-6; TCRdb's D call of TRBD1 is untestable without DNA. Germline lookup yields CDR1 LGHNA and CDR2 YSLEER. The CDR3 length is 16 residues. The CDR3 loop reads CASSQDGATVTSPLHF.

The chain has TRBV28 and TRBJ2-2; lacking DNA, the TRBD2 call made by TCRdb goes unchecked. This CDR3 contains 12 residues. Germline lookup yields CDR1 MDHEN and CDR2 SYDVKM. The CDR3: CAGGPGPGELFF.